The 28 T cell receptor beta chains below were found in one sample sequenced in a study of follicular helper T cells after annual influenza vaccination. Sequencing was performed with immunoSEQ multiplex PCR; in TCRdb, only in-frame clones are kept and a portion is missing. The sample carries 9,500 to 11,000 clones, about 83% recorded once. Specified time point: 2014-2015 season, 7 days after vaccination. This sample comprised CXCR5- memory CD4+ T cells sorted from blood, obtained 7 days after influenza vaccination. All receptors come from an adult who received the influenza vaccine.

This chain connects TRBV18 to TRBJ1-4; D perhaps matches TRBD1 (5 bases). The CDR3 sequence is 13 residues long. Per germline, CDR1 KGHSH and CDR2 LQKENI. V was clipped by 3 bases and J by 7 bases, with 9 bases between them. CDR3 residues: CASSPIGTEKLFF. The CDR3 DNA is TGTGCCAGCTCACCTATAGGGACTGAAAAACTGTTTTTT.

The chain employs TRBV5-4 and TRBJ2-1; 10 bases are a match to TRBD2. V shed 2 bases and J 0 bases; nucleotides not matched to a gene: 2. The CDR3 is 16 amino acids. The germline gives CDR1 SGHNT, CDR2 YYREEE (reference sequence). CDR3 sequence reads: CASSLTSGTSYNEQFF. The CDR3 coding sequence is TGTGCCAGCAGCTTAACTAGCGGGACCTCCTACAATGAGCAGTTCTTC.

This chain joins TRBV5-1 and TRBJ2-5, with unresolved D. Looked up from germline, CDR1 is SGHRS and CDR2 is YFSETQ. Deletions cut 2 bases from V and 5 bases from J, with 4 bases between. The length of the CDR3 is 11 residues. CDR3 nucleotide sequence: TGCGCCAGCAGCTTAAGGGAGACCCAGTACTTC. Amino acid sequence: CASSLRETQYF.

V is TRBV28 and J is TRBJ2-7; TRBD2 is a possible D gene (6 bases). This CDR3 comprises 16 residues. CDR1 is MDHEN and CDR2 is SYDVKM in the germline V gene. Trimming removed 3 bases from V and 0 bases from J, with 15 bases in between. The DNA of the CDR3 is TGTGCCAGCAGTTTGCAGGGACTGCAGAGCTCCTACGAGCAGTACTTC. Translation: CASSLQGLQSSYEQYF. Supplemented by reference TRBV28 and TRBJ2-7, the full variable domain reads DVKVTQSSRYLVKRTGEKVFLECVQDMDHENMFWYRQDPGLGLRLIYFSYDVKMKEKGDIPEGYSVSREKKERFSLILESASTNQTSMYLCASSLQGLQSSYEQYFGPGTRLTVT.

The chain links TRBV6-6 to TRBJ1-5; D may be TRBD1 (6 bases). CDR1 is MNHNY, CDR2 SVGAGI, per germline (reference sequence). V was trimmed by 10 bases and J by 1 base, leaving 14 bases between them. The CDR3 consists of 14 residues. The CDR3 coding sequence is TGTGCCATCGGGGGGCGCAGGAGCAATCAGCCCCAGCATTTT. This gives the protein CAIGGRRSNQPQHF.

This clone came up once. V usage is TRBV4-1 and J usage is TRBJ1-1; 9 positions agree with TRBD1. The ends lost 4 bases at V and 5 bases at J; junction bases unmatched: 8. Germline CDR1 MGHRA, CDR2 YSYEKL. The CDR3 sequence is 15 residues long. CDR3 sequence (DNA): TGCGCCAGCAGCCCCCGGGACAGGGAGGGGACTGAAGCTTTCTTT. It is translated as CASSPRDREGTEAFF.

V gene TRBV7-9 combines with J gene TRBJ1-3, with unresolved D. The V end was cut by 3 bases, the J end by 0 bases, with 15 bases between. The CDR3 has 17 residues. Per germline, CDR1 SEHNR and CDR2 FQNEAQ (reference sequence). In nucleotides, the CDR3 is TGTGCCAGCAGCTTCCGGGGAGGGAACCGCTCTGGAAACACCATATATTTT. Translating it yields CASSFRGGNRSGNTIYF.

The chain couples TRBV6-5 to TRBJ2-7, with D perhaps being TRBD1 or TRBD2 (5 bases each). Germline V lookup: CDR1 MNHEY, CDR2 SVGAGI. The V end lost 8 bases, the J end lost 0 bases, and 8 bases lay between the germline ends. There are 12 residues in the CDR3. The CDR3 region is CASRGDSYEQYF. The DNA of the CDR3 is TGTGCCAGCCGGGGCGACTCCTACGAGCAGTACTTC.

DNA of the CDR3: TGTGCCAGCAGCTCCGGGACTAGCGGGGGGGCCAATGAGCAGTTCTTC. Encoded protein: CASSSGTSGGANEQFF. The V and J genes are TRBV7-2 and TRBJ2-1; 16 nucleotides align to TRBD2. The CDR3 totals 16 residues. Germline loops: CDR1 SGHTA, CDR2 FQGNSA. The junction had 3 bases not matched to a gene; V was cut back by 4 bases and J by 6 bases. Variable domain in full (rest from reference TRBV7-2 and TRBJ2-1): GAGVSQSPSNKVTEKGKDVELRCDPISGHTALYWYRQSLGQGLEFLIYFQGNSAPDKSGLPSDRFSAERTGGSVSTLTIQRTQQEDSAVYLCASSSGTSGGANEQFFGPGTRLTVL.

The CDR3 sequence is CASNQGSASVRTQYF. As DNA, the CDR3 is TGTGCCAGCAACCAAGGGAGTGCCTCCGTGAGGACGCAGTATTTT. The chain has TRBV5-8 and TRBJ2-3; D might be TRBD2 (5 bases). Per germline, CDR1 SGHTS and CDR2 YDEGEE. There are 15 residues in the CDR3. Trimming took 6 bases from V and 9 from J, leaving 23 bases between them.

The chain is built from TRBV28 and TRBJ2-7, with D perhaps TRBD1 or TRBD2 (5 bases each). Per the germline V gene, CDR1 is MDHEN and CDR2 is SYDVKM. This CDR3 region has 15 residues. Trimming cost V 3 bases and J 3 bases, with 15 bases left between them. Here the CDR3 DNA reads TGTGCCAGCAGTTTGTCCGGGACCGGAGTCTACGAGCAGTACTTC. The encoded protein is CASSLSGTGVYEQYF.

The rearrangement joins TRBV5-4 to TRBJ2-1, with a tentative D call TRBD1 (5 bases). V lost 2 bases to trimming and J lost 10 bases, with 16 bases between them. Germline V gives CDR1 SGHNT, CDR2 YYREEE (reference sequence). The CDR3 covers 14 residues. The CDR3 DNA follows: TGTGCCAGCAGCTTACTCCAAAGTAGGGGCGAGCAGTTCTTC. It yields the protein CASSLLQSRGEQFF.

The chain is built from TRBV6-5 and TRBJ2-7; no definite D call. The V and J ends lost 5 bases and 4 bases respectively, with 6 bases between them. CDR1 is MNHEY, CDR2 SVGAGI, per germline. The CDR3 covers 11 residues. The CDR3 DNA reads as TGTGCCAGCAGTGCTAAATACGAGCAGTACTTC. This gives the protein CASSAKYEQYF.

This clone was seen once. The J gene is TRBJ1-1, the V gene TRBV7-2, with 7 bases fitting TRBD1. This CDR3 comprises 17 residues. Germline V CDR1 and CDR2: SGHTA, FQGNSA. Germline trimming cut 7 bases from V and 0 bases from J; bases unmatched to any gene: 14. The CDR3 DNA is TGTGCCAGCACCAAACGTCGACAGGGCGGACTGAACACTGAAGCTTTCTTT. It encodes CASTKRRQGGLNTEAFF.

The chain is built from TRBV28 and TRBJ2-2; D uncertain. This CDR3 spans 12 amino acids. The V end was cut by 4 bases, the J end by 9 bases, with 9 bases between. Germline loops: CDR1 MDHEN, CDR2 SYDVKM. Here the CDR3 reads CASSSQPRELFF. The CDR3 DNA follows: TGTGCCAGCAGTTCCCAGCCCCGGGAGCTGTTTTTT.

The rearrangement joins TRBV5-6 to TRBJ2-3; possibly TRBD2 for D (5 bases). The length of the CDR3 is 14 residues. Germline loops: CDR1 SGHDT, CDR2 YYEEEE. The V gene lost 4 bases and the J gene lost 4 bases, with 13 bases spanning the gap. The CDR3 bases are TGTGCCAGCAGCAAGACGGGAACACCAGATACGCAGTATTTT. It encodes CASSKTGTPDTQYF.

The V and J genes are TRBV18 and TRBJ2-7; D is unclear. Germline V gene sequence: CDR1 KGHSH, CDR2 LQKENI. V lost 2 bases and J 4 bases, leaving 12 bases between the germline ends. CDR3 length: 14 residues. The CDR3 bases are TGTGCCAGCTCACCAACATCGCCCCCTTACGAGCAGTACTTC. This translates into CASSPTSPPYEQYF.

This clone has just a few counts. The chain links TRBV5-5 to TRBJ2-4; unclear D gene. Germline V CDR1 and CDR2: SGHKS, YYEKEE (reference sequence). The length of the CDR3 is 12 residues. The V end was cut by 0 bases, the J end by 5 bases, with 3 bases between. The CDR3 nucleotides read TGTGCCAGCAGCTTGGGACAAAACATTCAGTACTTC. Residues: CASSLGQNIQYF.

The V gene is TRBV19, the J gene TRBJ2-5, with D possibly TRBD2 on 6 matching bases. The CDR3 is made up of 12 amino acids. Trimming removed 3 bases at V and 5 bases at J, with 7 bases between. Looked up from germline, CDR1 is LNHDA and CDR2 is SQIVND (reference sequence). CDR3 nucleotides: TGTGCCAGTAGTATTGGAGGGGAGACCCAGTACTTC. Protein sequence: CASSIGGETQYF.

This clone was detected once. The V gene is TRBV6-5, the J gene TRBJ2-1; TRBD1 aligns across 10 bases. V dropped 6 bases and J dropped 10; count of bases not matched to a gene: 12. The CDR3 spans 15 residues. Germline V gene lookup returns CDR1 MNHEY and CDR2 SVGAGI. CDR3 coding DNA: TGTGCCAGCAGGCCTGCCGGGACAGGGGTCTACGAGCAGTTCTTC. It translates to CASRPAGTGVYEQFF.

CDR3 bases: TGTGCCAGCAGCTTGGGTCCCAACGAAAAACTGTTTTTT. Protein sequence: CASSLGPNEKLFF. The chain employs TRBV5-8 and TRBJ1-4; D remains unclear. The CDR3 extends over 13 amino acids. The ends were cut back, 0 bases at V and 8 bases at J, with 8 bases in the middle. Germline V gene data show CDR1 as SGHTS and CDR2 as YDEGEE.

This sequence joins TRBV19 and TRBJ1-5; weak D call: TRBD1 (5 bases). From germline, CDR1 is LNHDA and CDR2 SQIVND (reference sequence). Trimming shortened V by 5 bases and J by 5 bases, and 19 bases separated the two germline ends. CDR3 length: 16 residues. The CDR3 DNA is TGTGCCAGTAGTCCACCGGCCGGCAGGGATGATCAGCCCCAGCATTTT. Translating gives CASSPPAGRDDQPQHF.

A note on this clone: Sequence at one end of the junction differs from germline and may be a read error. At the DNA level, this CDR3 is encoded by other sequences in the same sample as well. The V and J genes are TRBV5-6 and TRBJ1-1; TRBD1 is a possible D gene (6 bases). The CDR3 runs to 17 residues. Germline CDR1 is SGHDT and CDR2 is YYEEEE. The CDR3 DNA reads as TGTGCCAGCAGCCTTCGGACGGGGGCCCTGCCGGGCACTGAAGCCTTCTTT. Its translation: CASSLRTGALPGTEAFF.

The gene calls are TRBV28 and TRBJ1-5; 10 bases agree with TRBD1. Per the germline V gene, CDR1 is MDHEN and CDR2 is SYDVKM. CDR3 length: 13 amino acids. Trimming took 7 bases from V and 11 from J; bases not matched to a gene: 8. CDR3: CASIRQGARSQHF. The CDR3 nucleotides read TGTGCCAGCATCCGACAGGGGGCGCGGTCCCAGCATTTT. The variable domain in full, with the rest retrieved from reference TRBV28 and TRBJ1-5, is DVKVTQSSRYLVKRTGEKVFLECVQDMDHENMFWYRQDPGLGLRLIYFSYDVKMKEKGDIPEGYSVSREKKERFSLILESASTNQTSMYLCASIRQGARSQHFGDGTRLSIL.

This clone showed up just a few times. The V call is TRBV20-1, the J call TRBJ1-2; a possible D gene is TRBD1 (5 bases). There are 11 residues in the CDR3. CDR1 is DFQATT, CDR2 SNEGSKA, per germline (reference sequence). V was pared by 4 bases and J by 4 bases, with 7 bases between. The CDR3, as DNA: TGCAGTGCTACGGGACTCTATGGCTACACCTTC. Translation gives CSATGLYGYTF.

This clone was picked up a small number of times. The chain is built from TRBV2 and TRBJ1-5; perhaps TRBD1 as D (6 bases). Germline loops: CDR1 SNHLY, CDR2 FYNNEI. The V end lost 3 bases, the J end lost 6 bases, and 12 bases lay between the germline ends. The CDR3 has 14 amino acids. CDR3 residues: CASSDSQGRQPQHF. The CDR3 DNA follows: TGTGCCAGCAGTGACAGCCAGGGGCGTCAGCCCCAGCATTTT. Full variable domain (outside the CDR3, taken from reference TRBV2 and TRBJ1-5): EPEVTQTPSHQVTQMGQEVILRCVPISNHLYFYWYRQILGQKVEFLVSFYNNEISEKSEIFDDQFSVERPDGSNFTLKIRSTKLEDSAMYFCASSDSQGRQPQHFGDGTRLSIL.

A remark on this clone: The junction and the germline gene differ at one end; a read error may be behind it. Other DNA variants within this sample encode the same CDR3. The J gene is TRBJ2-2, the V gene TRBV6-5; D is possibly TRBD2 (5 bases). CDR3 length equals 12 residues. Germline CDR1 and CDR2: MNHEY and SVGAGI. The CDR3 nucleotides read TGTGCCAGCAGAAGGATAACCGGGGAGTTGTTTTTT. It is translated as CASRRITGELFF.

This chain links TRBV4-1 with TRBJ2-4; TRBD2 agrees at 11 bases. V lost 0 bases, J lost 6 bases, and 7 bases stayed unmatched. The V gene's germline CDR1 is MGHRA and CDR2 YSYEKL. CDR3 length: 17 residues. The CDR3 bases are TGCGCCAGCAGCCAAGACAGTAGCGGGGGGGGAAGAAACATTCAGTACTTC. Translated: CASSQDSSGGGRNIQYF.